The present entry profiles one T cell receptor (beta chain) with its context. This entry comes from a study of blood T cell repertoires in COVID-19. This CDR3 has 14 amino acids. Germline trimming cut 2 bases from V and 8 bases from J; bases unmatched to any gene: 8. CDR1 is MDHEN and CDR2 is SYDVKM in the germline V gene. Repertoires were generated with immunoSEQ multiplex PCR, while TCRdb's copy carries only in-frame clones and drops some. The table has approximately 400,000 clones, around 83% seen once; the top ten hold approximately 4.7%. This chain links TRBV28 with TRBJ1-2, with 7 bases matching TRBD1. This TCR derives from a woman between 50 and 59 years old who had recovered from COVID-19. Sequencing used PBMCs or T cells enriched from blood (not recorded which). CDR3 amino acids: CASSLDRVGLGYTF. CDR3 in DNA: TGTGCCAGCAGTTTAGACAGGGTAGGATTAGGCTACACCTTC.